This T cell receptor (beta chain) was sequenced during a study of blood T cell repertoires in COVID-19. Across the whole study: Whether acute or convalescent, the COVID-19 samples came from the United States, Italy and Spain. Sample material is recorded as cDNA or gDNA derived from T cells, B-cell-depleted T cells, or PBMCs.

Here immunoSEQ multiplex PCR was the method, and the copy in TCRdb shows in-frame clones only, minus some. The top ten hold less than 8% of the sample, which has under 300,000 clones, around 85% seen once. Deletions cut 1 base from V and 4 bases from J, with 7 bases between. CDR1 and CDR2 from the germline V gene are SNHLY and FYNNEI. The CDR3 runs to 13 residues. This TCR was sampled from a man aged 55-75 years with acute or convalescent COVID-19. The chain employs TRBV2 and TRBJ1-2, with D perhaps TRBD1 (6 bases). The sequenced material came from peripheral blood. This chain's CDR3 is CASSEETGYGYTF. CDR3 nucleotide sequence: TGTGCCAGCAGTGAAGAGACAGGCTATGGCTACACCTTC.